The rows below give T cell receptor beta chains drawn from one sample of a study of T cell changes during pregnancy in multiple sclerosis. The protocol was immunoSEQ multiplex PCR, while the TCRdb copy is restricted to in-frame clones and leaves out a portion. The sample consists of roughly 80,000 clones, around 89% of them appearing once. This specimen consisted of peripheral blood, obtained before pregnancy. The receptors derive from a female donor with multiple sclerosis, enrolled in a pregnancy study. Both conserved end residues are part of each CDR3. D genes are given only for firm matches.

v_gene	d_gene	j_gene	CDR3aa
TRBV6-1	TRBD2	TRBJ2-7	CASSASGGAAYEQYF
TRBV19	.	TRBJ1-6	CASSRGGVRDSPLHF
TRBV4-1	.	TRBJ1-2	CASSLTFPPANYGYTF
TRBV6-5	TRBD1	TRBJ1-4	CASSRTGGLYEKLFF
TRBV11-3	TRBD1	TRBJ2-2	CASSEGQGDSGELFF
TRBV5-1	.	TRBJ1-1	CASSLVGGAEAFF
TRBV28	.	TRBJ1-2	CASSFRGLNYGYTF
TRBV7-2	.	TRBJ2-7	CASSFREAGVLEQYF
TRBV7-2	TRBD2	TRBJ2-1	CASSSSGLARSSYNEQFF
TRBV10-3	.	TRBJ1-2	CAIGHVYGYTF
TRBV18	TRBD1	TRBJ2-7	CASSPPTGKYEQYF
TRBV7-9	TRBD1	TRBJ2-7	CASSFWTGRNEQYF
TRBV5-1	.	TRBJ2-1	CASSSLTPGDEQFF
TRBV7-8	.	TRBJ1-1	CASSPFTANTEAFF
TRBV4-3	TRBD2	TRBJ2-1	CASSPRFLGGVFSYNEQFF
TRBV7-8	TRBD2	TRBJ2-3	CASKWTSGGDTQYF
TRBV2	.	TRBJ2-1	CASSYSNEQFF
TRBV19	.	TRBJ1-1	CASQTGTVAFF
TRBV2	TRBD2	TRBJ2-5	CASSLGLAGEETQYF
TRBV6-1	TRBD1	TRBJ1-5	CASRRTGNQPQHF
TRBV28	TRBD1	TRBJ1-1	CASNPPQGAKDTEAFF
TRBV6-6	TRBD2	TRBJ2-1	CASSKTSLNEQFF
TRBV19	TRBD1	TRBJ1-5	CASSIWTGGSRDQPQHF
TRBV11-2	TRBD2	TRBJ2-1	CASSQSRGFLAGVPGEQFF
TRBV10-3	.	TRBJ2-5	CAISESRQETQYF
TRBV4-1	TRBD1	TRBJ2-7	CASSHGQGAYEQYF
TRBV18	.	TRBJ1-3	CASSPRTAYGNTIYF
TRBV4-1	.	TRBJ1-5	CASSQVEKGQPQHF
TRBV5-1	TRBD2	TRBJ2-7	CASRSGRAYEQYF
TRBV6-4	.	TRBJ2-3	CASSLSAGSTDTQYF
TRBV7-9	TRBD1	TRBJ1-4	CASRPTGGHEKLFF
TRBV2	TRBD2	TRBJ2-1	CASSVGTSGFDEQFF
TRBV12-5	TRBD2	TRBJ2-7	CASGLSGGREQYF
TRBV11-2	TRBD1	TRBJ2-7	CASSPGTGIGYEQYF
TRBV4-3	.	TRBJ1-2	CASSQALRNYGYTF
TRBV6-1	TRBD1	TRBJ1-1	CASSEEGTGGEAFF
TRBV14	TRBD2	TRBJ2-1	CASSQDRRTSGDEQFF
TRBV7-2	.	TRBJ2-3	CASSYPQGGADTQYF
TRBV6-4	TRBD2	TRBJ2-1	CASSERLAGGNEQFF
TRBV7-9	.	TRBJ1-1	CASSPRARTANTEAFF
TRBV15	TRBD1	TRBJ1-1	CATSPLTGDGTEAFF
TRBV29-1	.	TRBJ1-1	CSVDGTRGYTEAFF
TRBV11-2	TRBD1	TRBJ2-7	CASSSESTGAYEQYF
TRBV7-9	TRBD1	TRBJ1-2	CASSLVEGAGGYTF
TRBV5-1	.	TRBJ2-1	CASSLVGASEQFF
TRBV30	.	TRBJ2-5	CAWAQGETQYF
TRBV7-2	.	TRBJ1-1	CASSSTPNTEAFF
TRBV7-3	.	TRBJ1-1	CASSSGTNTEAFF
TRBV19	.	TRBJ1-2	CASSTTTAFGGYTF
TRBV13	TRBD2	TRBJ2-1	CASSALAPGLAVSEQFF
TRBV4-3	.	TRBJ1-1	CASSQVSPPGIGDTEAFF
TRBV5-1	.	TRBJ1-2	CASSSTGSDYGYTF
TRBV7-6	.	TRBJ2-7	CASSPTPSGSRYF
TRBV27	TRBD1	TRBJ2-3	CASSLARGPSTDTQYF